The 13 T cell receptor beta chains below come from one sample, sequenced in a study of T-cell reconstitution after alpha-beta-depleted transplantation in children. The authors prepared the TCRbeta library with unique molecular identifiers. A single record per CDR3 protein comes from TCRdb applying MiXCR to the PCR reads. The sample lists some 840,000 distinct CDR3 sequences; roughly 16% were seen once. The specimen comprised PBMCs, mostly from graft donor cells, sampled 360 days after TCRalphabeta/CD19-depleted stem cell transplant. Receptor source: a male patient aged 10 to 17 who had a stem cell transplant for acute lymphoblastic leukemia, so the T cells may come from the graft donor.

This clonotype turned up a few times. The V call is TRBV18, the J call TRBJ2-2; perhaps D is TRBD1 or TRBD2 (5 bases each). In germline, CDR1 is KGHSH, CDR2 LQKENI. The CDR3 spans 15 residues. Trimming cost V 3 bases and J 4 bases, with 12 bases left between them. The CDR3 protein is CASSPGGLLTGELFF. CDR3 nucleotides: TGTGCCAGCTCACCTGGGGGTCTCCTCACCGGGGAGCTGTTTTTT.

The sample holds a few counts of this clonotype. This rearrangement joins TRBV5-1 to TRBJ2-7, with TRBD2 matching 13 bases. This CDR3 has 18 amino acids. After removal of 2 bases from V and 4 bases from J, the junction contained 12 bases not matched to a gene. CDR1 and CDR2 (germline): SGHRS, YFSETQ. The chain's CDR3 is CASSLKLAGGFRGYEQYF. The CDR3 coding sequence is TGCGCCAGCAGCTTAAAACTAGCGGGAGGGTTCCGGGGGTACGAGCAGTACTTC.

V is TRBV21-1 and J is TRBJ2-7; the DNA was not compared with TRBD2, the D call given in the table. TRBV21-1 is a known pseudogene. The CDR3 runs 15 residues. The CDR3 sequence: CARGSPSGGVYEQYF. The CDR3, as DNA: TGTGCCAGGGGATCCCCCTCGGGAGGTGTCTACGAGCAGTACTTC.

The chain joins TRBV29-1 to TRBJ1-1, with a possible D match to TRBD1 (5 bases). CDR1 and CDR2 (germline): SQVTM, ANQGSEA. CDR3 length equals 14 residues. Trimming cost V 1 base and J 0 bases, with 9 bases left between them. The CDR3 is CSVEGQYMNTEAFF. CDR3 nucleotides: TGCAGCGTTGAAGGACAGTACATGAACACTGAAGCTTTCTTT.

The CDR3 coding sequence is TGTGCCAGTAGTATTGGGACGGCCACCTACGAGCAGTACTTC. Its translation: CASSIGTATYEQYF. The chain has TRBV19 and TRBJ2-7; tentatively, D is TRBD1 or TRBD2 (5 bases each). V lost 3 bases, J lost 2 bases, and 11 bases lay in between. Germline CDR1 reads LNHDA; CDR2 reads SQIVND (reference sequence). CDR3 length: 14 residues.

The genes are TRBV4-1 and TRBJ2-3; 15 bases map to TRBD2. V was pared by 0 bases and J by 9 bases, with 10 bases of the junction left unmatched. Germline CDR1 and CDR2: MGHRA and YSYEKL. This CDR3 is 18 amino acids long. The CDR3 nucleotides read TGCGCCAGCAGCCAAGACCGGACTAGCGGGAGGGAAGGAGGGACGCAGTATTTT. Protein sequence: CASSQDRTSGREGGTQYF.

Only a few counts were recorded for this clonotype. The chain is built from TRBV5-1 and TRBJ1-6; D uncertain. V lost 0 bases, J lost 10 bases, and 8 bases lay in between. Germline CDR1 is SGHRS and CDR2 is YFSETQ. This CDR3 spans 13 amino acids. Here the CDR3 DNA reads TGCGCCAGCAGCTTGGTGGGGTACTCACCCCTCCACTTT. It yields the protein CASSLVGYSPLHF.

This clonotype was counted a few times. V and J are TRBV20-1 and TRBJ2-7; D tentatively fits TRBD1 or TRBD2 (5 bases each). Germline V gene sequence: CDR1 DFQATT, CDR2 SNEGSKA (reference sequence). V lost 0 bases and J lost 3, with 9 bases in between. This CDR3 contains 13 residues. CDR3 residues: CSARDLGVYEQYF. The CDR3 DNA reads TGCAGTGCTAGAGATTTGGGGGTCTACGAGCAGTACTTC.

This clonotype was seen more than once but under ten times. The CDR3 reads CASSFGGQPYEQYF. The CDR3 DNA sequence: TGTGCCAGCAGCTTCGGTGGACAGCCATACGAGCAGTACTTC. This sequence joins TRBV12-3 or TRBV12-4 and TRBJ2-7; the D gene is possibly TRBD1 (6 bases). Trimming took 6 bases from V and 4 from J, leaving 16 bases between them. The CDR3 totals 14 residues.

This clonotype was picked up a small number of times. The rearrangement links TRBV7-9 to TRBJ2-1; D might be TRBD2 (6 bases). Germline CDR1 and CDR2: SEHNR and FQNEAQ (reference sequence). The length of the CDR3 is 15 residues. With 4 bases removed from V and 0 bases from J, the gap between germline ends came to 10 bases. The CDR3 spells CASSWAGSSYNEQFF. The CDR3 coding sequence is TGTGCCAGCAGCTGGGCGGGGAGCTCCTACAATGAGCAGTTCTTC.

This clonotype has just a few counts. The chain joins TRBV5-1 to TRBJ1-3, with 7 nucleotides matching TRBD1. V lost 2 bases to trimming and J lost 2 bases; unmatched junction nucleotides: 7. The CDR3 consists of 16 residues. Germline-derived CDR1 and CDR2 are SGHRS and YFSETQ. The CDR3 DNA sequence: TGCGCCAGCAGCTTAACGACAGGGCCAACTGGAAACACCATATATTTT. This codes for CASSLTTGPTGNTIYF.

This clonotype was seen many times. The V call is TRBV5-1, the J call TRBJ2-7; 15 bases are a match to TRBD2. The CDR3 sequence is 15 residues long. From germline, CDR1 is SGHRS and CDR2 YFSETQ. With V trimmed by 4 bases and J by 4 bases, 3 bases remained unmatched. Written as DNA, the CDR3 is TGCGCCAGCAGCCCCGGACTAGCGGGAGGGTACGAGCAGTACTTC. It yields the protein CASSPGLAGGYEQYF.

This sequence joins TRBV20-1 and TRBJ1-1; D is uncertain. The germline V and J ends were trimmed by 8 bases and 2 bases, with 9 bases remaining between them. The germline gives CDR1 DFQATT, CDR2 SNEGSKA (reference sequence). This CDR3 spans 11 amino acids. The CDR3 DNA sequence: TGCAGTACTTCCATAAACACTGAAGCTTTCTTT. Its translation is CSTSINTEAFF.